The following is a T cell receptor (beta chain) sequence with its context. What it recognizes is unknown. Before the COVID-19 pandemic, during about 2011-2019, CD4+ T cells were taken from unexposed donors. CD4+ T cells were isolated from the cells after nine to eleven days of culture. Unexposed-donor CD4+ T cells were probed with SARS-CoV-2 S/N and four cold-coronavirus spikes, cells permitting. Half the medium was replaced with IL-2 medium on days 3 and 7. CDR3 length: 16 amino acids. The germline gives CDR1 PRHDT, CDR2 FYEKMQ (reference sequence). Trimming at V came to 5 bases and at J to 2 bases, leaving 5 bases not matched to a gene. This sample is part of a study of CD4 T cells in relation to SARS-CoV-2 and coronaviruses. Study-wide context: Controls used an HIV-1 Nef peptide pool or no peptide. The restricting HLA molecule for shared crossreactive spike epitopes was mapped.

Assay: immunoSEQ multiplex PCR; the TCRdb copy retains only in-frame clones and omits some. The profile shows around 15,000 clones, 70% to 80% of them singletons. This chain connects TRBV13 to TRBJ2-1; 11 nucleotides align to TRBD2. The specimen sequenced was CD4+ T cells from PBMCs, cultured in vitro. The TCR originated in a human donor in good health. CDR3 DNA sequence: TGTGCCAGCAGCCCGGGACTAGCGGCAACCTACAATGAGCAGTTCTTC. Protein product: CASSPGLAATYNEQFF. Full variable domain (outside the CDR3, taken from reference TRBV13 and TRBJ2-1): AAGVIQSPRHLIKEKRETATLKCYPIPRHDTVYWYQQGPGQDPQFLISFYEKMQSDKGSIPDRFSAQQFSDYHSELNMSSLELGDSALYFCASSPGLAATYNEQFFGPGTRLTVL.